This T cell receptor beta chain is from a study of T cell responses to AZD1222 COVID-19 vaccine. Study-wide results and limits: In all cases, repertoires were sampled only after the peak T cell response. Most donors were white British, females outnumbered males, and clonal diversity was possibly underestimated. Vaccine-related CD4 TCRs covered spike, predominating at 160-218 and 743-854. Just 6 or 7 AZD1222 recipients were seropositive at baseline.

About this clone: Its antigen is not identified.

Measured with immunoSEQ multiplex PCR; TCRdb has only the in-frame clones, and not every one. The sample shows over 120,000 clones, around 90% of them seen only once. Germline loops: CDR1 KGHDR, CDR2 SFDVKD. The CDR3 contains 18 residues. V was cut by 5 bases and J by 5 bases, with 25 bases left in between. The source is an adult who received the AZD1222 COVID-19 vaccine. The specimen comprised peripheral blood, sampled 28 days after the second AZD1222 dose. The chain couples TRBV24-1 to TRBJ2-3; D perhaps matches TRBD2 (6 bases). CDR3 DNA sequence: TGTGCCACCAGTGCCCCCATTCCCGGGGGAGCGGGCGGAGATACGCAGTATTTT. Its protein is CATSAPIPGGAGGDTQYF.